What follows are 25 T cell receptor beta chains derived from one specimen sequenced in a study of identifying expanded T cells in peripheral blood. TCRdb's copy holds only in-frame clones and misses some; the assay was immunoSEQ multiplex PCR. This table has about 100,000 clones, approximately 89% appearing once. The sequenced sample consisted of blood. These receptors were collected from a person aged 18 to 70 in good health.

The chain carries TRBV7-9 and TRBJ1-1, with D possibly TRBD1 on 5 matching bases. This CDR3 comprises 13 residues. V was clipped by 5 bases and J by 3 bases, with 10 bases between them. The germline V gene encodes CDR1 SEHNR and CDR2 FQNEAQ (reference sequence). The CDR3 region has the DNA TGTGCCAGCAGCCCACAGGTCTACACTGAAGCTTTCTTT. It yields the protein CASSPQVYTEAFF.

This clone was recorded a few times. The rearrangement uses TRBV27 and TRBJ2-7; a possible D gene is TRBD1 (5 bases). Germline V gives CDR1 MNHEY, CDR2 SMNVEV (reference sequence). Trimming removed 6 bases at V and 2 bases at J, with 14 bases between. The CDR3 has 14 residues. The DNA of the CDR3 is TGTGCCAGCAGCCCCTTGACAGAGACCTACGAGCAGTACTTC. Its translation is CASSPLTETYEQYF.

V gene TRBV19 combines with J gene TRBJ1-2; TRBD1 matches 8 bases. The CDR3 consists of 15 residues. With 7 bases clipped from V and 2 bases from J, the junction kept 9 bases outside the gene matches. Germline loops: CDR1 LNHDA, CDR2 SQIVND (reference sequence). The DNA of the CDR3 is TGTGCCAGTACAATCCAGGGGGCGTCGAACTATGGCTACACCTTC. Its translation: CASTIQGASNYGYTF.

The CDR3 reads CASSQNSGAPYEQYF. In DNA form, the CDR3 reads TGCGCCAGCAGCCAGAATTCGGGAGCTCCCTACGAGCAGTACTTC. The chain joins TRBV4-1 to TRBJ2-7; a possible D gene is TRBD2 (6 bases). Germline V CDR1 and CDR2: MGHRA, YSYEKL. CDR3 length: 15 residues. Deletions cut 3 bases from V and 2 bases from J, with 14 bases between.

The V and J genes are TRBV18 and TRBJ2-1; tentative D call: TRBD1 (6 bases). The CDR3 has 12 amino acids. Trimming took off 9 bases at V and 6 bases at J, with 12 bases between the two ends. Germline CDR1 KGHSH, CDR2 LQKENI. The DNA of the CDR3 is TGTGCCAGTGCGGACAGCTCCAATGAGCAGTTCTTC. It translates to CASADSSNEQFF.

This clone appeared once. The chain joins TRBV7-3 to TRBJ1-2; D is unclear. V lost 5 bases, J lost 8 bases, and 15 bases lay in between. The CDR3 contains 13 residues. The V gene's germline CDR1 is SGHTA and CDR2 FQGTGA. In DNA form, the CDR3 reads TGTGCCAGCAGCGCAAATGGCCGGGGAGGCTACACCTTC. Translated, it gives CASSANGRGGYTF.

Only a few counts were recorded for this clone. The gene calls are TRBV11-1 and TRBJ2-3, with 9 bases fitting TRBD2. V lost 5 bases and J lost 2; bases outside the gene matches: 11. Germline CDR1 and CDR2: SGHAT and FQDESV (reference sequence). This CDR3 has 17 amino acids. CDR3 sequence reads: CASSHRGGGAHTDTQYF. The DNA of the CDR3 is TGTGCCAGCAGCCACCGGGGCGGGGGGGCCCACACAGATACGCAGTATTTT.

The V and J genes are TRBV5-1 and TRBJ1-3, with D hard to call. CDR1 is SGHRS and CDR2 is YFSETQ in the germline V gene. The length of the CDR3 is 15 residues. Trimming stripped 0 bases from V and 0 bases from J, with 7 bases between. In DNA, the CDR3 is TGCGCCAGCAGCTTGGGCCAGACCTCTGGAAACACCATATATTTT. It is translated as CASSLGQTSGNTIYF.

As concerns this clone: The final CDR3 position lacks the conserved phenylalanine or tryptophan, pointing to a likely read error. This chain joins TRBV5-1 and TRBJ2-7; TRBD1 or TRBD2 may be the D gene (5 bases each). Germline CDR1 SGHRS, CDR2 YFSETQ. The CDR3 is 14 amino acids. V lost 0 bases to trimming and J lost 4 bases, with 11 bases between them. The CDR3 loop reads CASSLGGTLYEQYL. In DNA, the CDR3 is TGCGCCAGCAGCTTGGGGGGGACCCTATACGAGCAGTACCTC.

This clone has only a few counts. The rearrangement uses TRBV10-2 and TRBJ1-2, with D possibly matching TRBD1 (6 bases). CDR1 and CDR2 (germline): WSHSY, SAAADI. This CDR3 has 14 residues. The V end lost 6 bases, the J end lost 4 bases, and 15 bases lay between the germline ends. In nucleotides, the CDR3 is TGCGCCAGCAGCCCCGCAGGGGTTAGCTATGGCTACACCTTC. It translates to CASSPAGVSYGYTF.

V and J are TRBV6-5 and TRBJ1-1; no firm D call. Trimming removed 2 bases from V and 1 base from J, with 14 bases in between. The germline CDR1 and CDR2 sequences are MNHEY and SVGAGI. The CDR3 has 16 amino acids. CDR3 loop: CASSYRGEFSNTEAFF. The CDR3 DNA is TGTGCCAGCAGTTACCGGGGAGAGTTTTCGAACACTGAAGCTTTCTTT.

V usage is TRBV12-5 and J usage is TRBJ2-3; 13 bases map to TRBD2. With V trimmed by 3 bases and J by 1 base, 19 bases remained unmatched. The germline V gene encodes CDR1 LGHNT and CDR2 FRNRAP. This CDR3 contains 22 residues. CDR3 protein: CASGFRNIVPGLAGYRTDTQYF. For the CDR3, the DNA is TGTGCTAGTGGTTTTCGTAATATCGTTCCGGGACTAGCGGGGTACCGCACAGATACGCAGTATTTT.

V gene TRBV15 combines with J gene TRBJ2-2; D is undetermined. The CDR3 runs to 18 residues. Trimming removed 2 bases at V and 5 bases at J, with 21 bases between. Germline lookup yields CDR1 LNHNV and CDR2 YYDKDF (reference sequence). The CDR3, as DNA: TGTGCCACCAGCAGACTTGACGGATCGTCCCAGGAAACCGGGGAGCTGTTTTTT. This codes for CATSRLDGSSQETGELFF.

This chain uses TRBV7-8 with TRBJ2-3, with D tentatively TRBD1 (5 bases). V was clipped by 6 bases and J by 5 bases, with 18 bases between them. Germline V gene sequence: CDR1 SGHVS, CDR2 FQNEAQ. CDR3 size: 15 residues. The CDR3: CASRHQGGVGDTQYF. The CDR3 DNA reads TGTGCCAGCAGGCATCAGGGTGGGGTTGGAGATACGCAGTATTTT.

A single count supports this clone. The CDR3 is CASSGADEETQYF. The CDR3 region has the DNA TGTGCCAGCAGCGGGGCCGATGAAGAGACCCAGTACTTC. This chain links TRBV9 with TRBJ2-5, with D unclear. Trimming removed 3 bases at V and 3 bases at J, with 9 bases between. The V gene's germline CDR1 is SGDLS and CDR2 YYNGEE. CDR3 length equals 13 residues.

This clone was found once. The chain uses TRBV14 and TRBJ1-2; no definite D call. CDR3 length: 14 residues. The V and J ends lost 4 bases and 2 bases respectively, with 11 bases between them. From germline, CDR1 is SGHDN and CDR2 FVKESK. CDR3 sequence: CASSRMADNYGYTF. Written as DNA, the CDR3 is TGTGCCAGCAGCCGAATGGCAGACAACTATGGCTACACCTTC.

CDR3 nucleotides: TGTGCCAGCAGTCATTCTAGCACAGATACGCAGTATTTT. It codes for CASSHSSTDTQYF. The V gene is TRBV7-9, the J gene TRBJ2-3; D ambiguous. Looked up from germline, CDR1 is SEHNR and CDR2 is FQNEAQ (reference sequence). The CDR3 runs 13 residues. V lost 6 bases and J 0 bases, leaving 7 bases between the germline ends.

This clone occurred once. This sequence joins TRBV4-1 and TRBJ1-4; the D is unclear. Germline CDR1 MGHRA, CDR2 YSYEKL. Trimming removed 2 bases from V and 3 bases from J, with 7 bases in between. This CDR3 has 14 amino acids. The CDR3 reads CASSQQRANEKLFF. The CDR3 bases are TGCGCCAGCAGCCAACAAAGGGCTAATGAAAAACTGTTTTTT.

The gene calls are TRBV6-4 and TRBJ1-6; 7 bases align to TRBD1. V lost 5 bases and J lost 4; bases outside the gene matches: 5. The CDR3 length is 15 residues. Germline V lookup: CDR1 MRHNA, CDR2 SNTAGT. CDR3 sequence: CASSLETGYNSPLHF. CDR3 sequence (DNA): TGTGCCAGCAGTCTAGAGACAGGGTATAATTCACCCCTCCACTTT.

CDR3 DNA sequence: TGTGCCAGCAGCTTAGAGGCTCTAGCGGGGGCCTACGAGCAGTACTTC. Its translation is CASSLEALAGAYEQYF. The J gene is TRBJ2-7, the V gene TRBV11-2, with 10 nucleotides matching TRBD2. This CDR3 spans 16 amino acids. Germline V gene sequence: CDR1 SGHAT, CDR2 FQNNGV. V shed 0 bases and J 2 bases; nucleotides not matched to a gene: 4.

The rearrangement joins TRBV6-6 to TRBJ1-1; 7 bases agree with TRBD1. This CDR3 is built from 14 residues. J was trimmed by 5 bases and V by 6 bases; bases with no gene match: 9. Looked up from germline, CDR1 is MNHNY and CDR2 is SVGAGI (reference sequence). The CDR3 reads CASSFSGGSTEAFF. The CDR3 bases are TGTGCCAGCAGCTTTTCAGGGGGTAGTACTGAAGCTTTCTTT.

The rearrangement uses TRBV5-1 and TRBJ2-7; D possibly corresponds to TRBD2 (5 bases). The V gene lost 3 bases and the J gene lost 0 bases, with 16 bases spanning the gap. Germline V gene lookup returns CDR1 SGHRS and CDR2 YFSETQ. The CDR3 runs 16 residues. The CDR3 is CASSWRGINGSYEQYF. The CDR3 DNA reads as TGCGCCAGCAGCTGGAGAGGGATCAACGGCTCCTACGAGCAGTACTTC.

This clone was counted only a few times. The chain joins TRBV11-2 to TRBJ1-2; no clear D gene. V was trimmed by 5 bases and J by 8 bases, leaving 24 bases between them. The CDR3 totals 16 residues. Per the germline V gene, CDR1 is SGHAT and CDR2 is FQNNGV. CDR3 nucleotides: TGTGCCAGCAGCCCCCCCGAGTACCACAGATCGAAAGGCTACACCTTC. Translating gives CASSPPEYHRSKGYTF.

The V and J genes are TRBV5-6 and TRBJ1-6; 7 positions match TRBD1. The CDR3 spans 15 residues. Germline V lookup: CDR1 SGHDT, CDR2 YYEEEE. J lost 8 bases, V lost 4 bases, and 9 bases had no gene match. CDR3 DNA sequence: TGTGCCAGCAGCCACAGGGGCGCTGGCTATTCACCCCTCCACTTT. Translation gives CASSHRGAGYSPLHF.

V usage is TRBV6-1 and J usage is TRBJ2-2; tentative D call: TRBD2 (5 bases). This CDR3 is 11 amino acids long. V was trimmed by 6 bases and J by 8 bases, leaving 7 bases between them. Germline CDR1 reads MNHNS; CDR2 reads SASEGT. The CDR3 nucleotides are TGTGCCAGCAGGAGGGAAGGGGAGCTGTTTTTT. Residues: CASRREGELFF.